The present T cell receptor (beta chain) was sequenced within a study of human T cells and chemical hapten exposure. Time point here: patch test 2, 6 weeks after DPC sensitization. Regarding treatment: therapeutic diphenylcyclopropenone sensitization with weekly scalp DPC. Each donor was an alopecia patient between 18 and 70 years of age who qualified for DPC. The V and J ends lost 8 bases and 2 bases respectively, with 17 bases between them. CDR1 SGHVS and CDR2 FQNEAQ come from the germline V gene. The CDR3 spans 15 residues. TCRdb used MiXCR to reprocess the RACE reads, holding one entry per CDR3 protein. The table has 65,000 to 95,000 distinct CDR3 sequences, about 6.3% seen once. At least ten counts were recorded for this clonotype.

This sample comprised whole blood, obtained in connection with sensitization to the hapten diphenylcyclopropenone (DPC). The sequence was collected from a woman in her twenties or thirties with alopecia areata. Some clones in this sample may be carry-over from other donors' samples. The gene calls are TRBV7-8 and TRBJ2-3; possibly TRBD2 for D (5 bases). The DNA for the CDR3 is TGTGCCAGCTCCCACACCGGGGTCCACACAGATACGCAGTATTTT. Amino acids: CASSHTGVHTDTQYF.